This TCR beta chain is drawn from a study of T cell repertoires in cytomegalovirus infection. Whole-study context: Public TCR beta signature analysis indicated the presence of both CMV infection and matching HLA type. Study-level points and caveats: HLA-C-restricted CMV clonotypes gave the most frequent clonotype in two of eight donors. Summed frequency of public TCR beta families distinguished CMV carriers with the relevant HLA.

This clonotype was found many times. What it binds is not known. Germline V CDR1 and CDR2: SGHVS, FNYEAQ. The CDR3 has 16 residues. J was trimmed by 5 bases and V by 3 bases; bases with no gene match: 6. TCRdb re-derived calls from the reads in MiXCR, one entry per CDR3 protein. In the table there are under 600,000 distinct CDR3 sequences, 16% of which are singletons. Sequencing was carried out using CD8+ T cells from PBMCs. The chain recombines TRBV7-6 with TRBJ2-3; 12 bases match TRBD2. The receptor was isolated from a human donor in good health (CMV status not recorded). Some clones in this sample may be carry-over from other donors' samples. The CDR3 DNA is TGTGCCAGCAGCTTCCGACTAGCGGGAGAGAGAGATACGCAGTATTTT. Translation: CASSFRLAGERDTQYF. The full variable domain, rest sourced from reference TRBV7-6 and TRBJ2-3, is GAGVSQSPRYKVTKRGQDVALRCDPISGHVSLYWYRQALGQGPEFLTYFNYEAQQDKSGLPNDRFSAERPEGSISTLTIQRTEQRDSAMYRCASSFRLAGERDTQYFGPGTRLTVL.